There are a few counts of the clone carrying this T cell receptor (beta chain). This record belongs to a study of blood T cell repertoires in COVID-19. Study summary: COVID-19 samples from acute and convalescent phases originated in the United States, Italy and Spain. PBMCs, B-cell-depleted T cells, or T cells were the source of the cDNA or gDNA that made up the material.

The CDR3 is made up of 14 amino acids. Germline V gene sequence: CDR1 SGHRS, CDR2 YFSETQ. Unmatched junction bases numbered 3, after V lost 4 bases and J lost 2 bases. In the original processing: Nucleated cell counts were estimated from reference gene primer amplification. Profiled with immunoSEQ multiplex PCR; TCRdb holds only in-frame clones, not every one. V and J calls plus clone size are reproduced from that table; the DNA served to infer D and trimming. The data show 180,000 or so clones, 88% seen once. The rearrangement joins TRBV5-1 to TRBJ1-2; 9 nucleotides line up with TRBD1. The sequence came from a young man with active or convalescent COVID-19. Sequencing was done on a sample of peripheral blood. CDR3 DNA sequence: TGCGCCAGCAGCCAAGGACAGGGGAACTATGGCTACACCTTC. The encoded protein is CASSQGQGNYGYTF. The full variable domain, completed using reference TRBV5-1 and TRBJ1-2, is KAGVTQTPRYLIKTRGQQVTLSCSPISGHRSVSWYQQTPGQGLQFLFEYFSETQRNKGNFPGRFSGRQFSNSRSEMNVSTLELGDSALYLCASSQGQGNYGYTFGSGTRLTVV.